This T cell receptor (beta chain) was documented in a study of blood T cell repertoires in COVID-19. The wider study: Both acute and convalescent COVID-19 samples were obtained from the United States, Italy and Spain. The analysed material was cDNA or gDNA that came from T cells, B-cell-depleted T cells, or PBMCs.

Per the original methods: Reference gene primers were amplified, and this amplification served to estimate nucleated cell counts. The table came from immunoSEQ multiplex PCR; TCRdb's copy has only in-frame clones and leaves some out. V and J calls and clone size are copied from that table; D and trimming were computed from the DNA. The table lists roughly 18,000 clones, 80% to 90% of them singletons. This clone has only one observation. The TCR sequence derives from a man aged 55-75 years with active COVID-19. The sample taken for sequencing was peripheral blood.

DNA for the CDR3: TGCGCCAGCAGCCAAGGGAGCTCCTATAATTCACCCCTCCACTTT. Protein sequence: CASSQGSSYNSPLHF. V gene TRBV4-3 combines with J gene TRBJ1-6; D unresolved. The V gene lost 1 base and the J gene lost 0 bases, with 4 bases spanning the gap. The CDR3 runs 15 residues. Germline CDR1 is LGHNA and CDR2 is YSLEER.